These T cell receptor beta chains were read from a single sample in a study of blood T cell repertoires in COVID-19. Assay: immunoSEQ multiplex PCR; the TCRdb copy retains only in-frame clones and omits some. The sample holds approximately 140,000 clones, 85% to 90% seen once. Sequenced: PBMCs or T cells enriched from blood (not recorded which). These receptors all stem from a woman in her 30s with acute COVID-19. Both conserved end residues are part of each CDR3. A D gene is named only where the DNA matches it firmly. Not all rows give a size; the values are once, few, many and, for expanded clones, a class.

d_gene | abundance | j_gene | v_gene | CDR3aa | CDR3nt
- | once | TRBJ2-7 | TRBV7-9 | CASSHSLGRAAYEQYF | TGTGCCAGCAGCCACTCGTTAGGGCGGGCCGCCTACGAGCAGTACTTC
TRBD2 | - | TRBJ2-7 | TRBV6-2/TRBV6-3 | CASSQGLDDTYEQYF | TGTGCCAGCAGTCAAGGACTAGATGATACCTACGAGCAGTACTTC
TRBD1 | - | TRBJ1-2 | TRBV30 | CAWNRGGSYGYTF | TGTGCCTGGAACCGAGGGGGCTCGTATGGCTACACCTTC
TRBD1 | once | TRBJ1-5 | TRBV6-1 | CASSAQGGYQPQHF | TGTGCCAGCAGTGCACAGGGGGGCTATCAGCCCCAGCATTTT
- | - | TRBJ1-2 | TRBV6-4 | CASRQSQGPYGYTF | TGTGCCAGCAGGCAGTCCCAGGGTCCCTATGGCTACACCTTC
TRBD1 | once | TRBJ1-2 | TRBV7-8 | CASSLAPGTANYGYTF | TGTGCCAGCAGCTTAGCGCCAGGGACAGCGAACTATGGCTACACCTTC
- | - | TRBJ2-2 | TRBV6-5 | CASSFIDSPGELFF | TGTGCCAGCAGTTTCATCGACAGTCCCGGGGAGCTGTTTTTT
TRBD2 | - | TRBJ2-1 | TRBV7-6 | CASSLMEGGYNEQFF | TGTGCCAGCAGCTTAATGGAGGGAGGGTACAATGAGCAGTTCTTC
TRBD1 | - | TRBJ2-3 | TRBV2 | CASSGQGADTQYF | TGTGCCAGCAGTGGGCAGGGGGCGGATACGCAGTATTTT
- | - | TRBJ1-4 | TRBV5-1 | CASSSQGNEKLFF | TGCGCCAGCAGCTCCCAGGGAAATGAAAAACTGTTTTTT
TRBD2 | - | TRBJ2-2 | TRBV4-3 | CASSLAGGNTGELFF | TGCGCCAGCAGCCTAGCGGGGGGGAACACCGGGGAGCTGTTTTTT
- | - | TRBJ1-3 | TRBV4-1 | CASSQGETTGSGNTIYF | TGCGCCAGCAGCCAAGGGGAGACCACGGGCTCTGGAAACACCATATATTTT
- | once | TRBJ2-3 | TRBV10-3 | CAISGRDSTTDTQYF | TGTGCCATCAGTGGCCGGGATTCTACCACAGATACGCAGTATTTT
- | - | TRBJ2-7 | TRBV5-6 | CASSLVAGPGRIDEQYF | TGTGCCAGCAGCTTGGTCGCCGGCCCGGGAAGAATTGACGAGCAGTACTTC
- | - | TRBJ2-5 | TRBV30 | CAWSVWQFPETQYF | TGTGCCTGGAGTGTTTGGCAGTTCCCAGAGACCCAGTACTTC
TRBD1 | - | TRBJ1-4 | TRBV7-2 | CASSLSTGANEKLFF | TGTGCCAGCAGCTTATCCACAGGGGCTAATGAAAAACTGTTTTTT
TRBD2 | - | TRBJ2-3 | TRBV30 | CAWSVGGRVTDTQYF | TGTGCCTGGAGTGTGGGCGGGAGGGTCACAGATACGCAGTATTTT
- | once | TRBJ1-4 | TRBV28 | CASSFALTGYAEKLFF | TGTGCCAGCAGTTTCGCCCTAACAGGGTATGCAGAAAAACTGTTTTTT
- | - | TRBJ2-7 | TRBV27 | CASSYNSYEQYF | TGTGCCAGCAGCTATAACTCCTACGAGCAGTACTTC
TRBD2 | - | TRBJ2-7 | TRBV6-5 | CASSYSASGGYEQYF | TGTGCCAGCAGTTACTCGGCTAGCGGCGGCTACGAGCAGTACTTC
- | few | TRBJ1-1 | TRBV6-5 | CASSYWQNTEAFF | TGTGCCAGCAGTTACTGGCAGAACACTGAAGCTTTCTTT
TRBD2 | - | TRBJ2-3 | TRBV15 | CATSREGGRAADTQYF | TGTGCCACCAGCAGAGAAGGCGGGAGGGCCGCGGATACGCAGTATTTT
TRBD1 | - | TRBJ1-1 | TRBV5-6 | CASSFWSATGLPLGVKAFF | TGTGCCAGCAGCTTCTGGTCCGCGACAGGGCTCCCCTTGGGTGTTAAAGCTTTCTTT
TRBD2 | - | TRBJ2-2 | TRBV6-2/TRBV6-3 | CASSRGEGDTGELFF | TGTGCCAGCAGCCGGGGGGAGGGAGACACCGGGGAGCTGTTTTTT
- | - | TRBJ2-1 | TRBV19 | CASSLQATYNEQFF | TGTGCCAGTAGCCTCCAGGCGACCTACAATGAGCAGTTCTTC
- | - | TRBJ2-2 | TRBV19 | CASTGDTGELFF | TGTGCCAGTACAGGGGACACCGGGGAGCTGTTTTTT
TRBD1 | - | TRBJ1-5 | TRBV24-1 | CATPDRKNQPQHF | TGTGCCACCCCGGACAGGAAAAATCAGCCCCAGCATTTT
TRBD1 | - | TRBJ1-1 | TRBV2 | CASSEGYRGPAEAFF | TGTGCCAGCAGTGAAGGATACAGGGGCCCGGCTGAAGCTTTCTTT
- | - | TRBJ1-1 | TRBV5-1 | CASSFRGYESEAFF | TGCGCCAGCAGCTTCAGAGGGTATGAGAGTGAAGCTTTCTTT
TRBD1 | - | TRBJ1-2 | TRBV2 | CASSGQGVYGYTF | TGTGCCAGCAGTGGACAGGGCGTCTATGGCTACACCTTC
TRBD2 | - | TRBJ2-2 | TRBV5-1 | CASSLEGLAGSFTGELFF | TGCGCCAGCAGCTTGGAGGGACTAGCGGGATCGTTCACCGGGGAGCTGTTTTTT
- | once | TRBJ1-1 | TRBV19 | CASSMRRQLGPEAFF | TGTGCCAGTAGTATGAGGCGACAGCTCGGGCCGGAAGCTTTCTTT
TRBD1 | few | TRBJ1-2 | TRBV6-4 | CASSDSGTGSGYTF | TGTGCCAGCAGTGACTCCGGGACAGGGAGCGGCTACACCTTC
- | - | TRBJ1-1 | TRBV9 | CASSEGGGTTEAFF | TGTGCCAGCAGCGAGGGAGGGGGGACCACTGAAGCTTTCTTT
- | - | TRBJ1-1 | TRBV28 | CASSFPAKGNTEAFF | TGTGCCAGCAGTTTTCCAGCGAAAGGGAACACTGAAGCTTTCTTT
TRBD2 | once | TRBJ2-7 | TRBV5-6 | CASSPGLAVYEQYF | TGTGCCAGCAGCCCGGGACTAGCGGTTTACGAGCAGTACTTC
- | - | TRBJ2-1 | TRBV7-3 | CASSLTGGGYNEQFF | TGTGCCAGCAGCTTAACGGGGGGAGGCTACAATGAGCAGTTCTTC
- | - | TRBJ1-1 | TRBV12-2 | CASRLGVGIRDRATEAFF | TGTGCAAGTCGCTTAGGTGTCGGTATAAGGGACAGGGCCACTGAAGCTTTCTTT
TRBD1 | - | TRBJ2-2 | TRBV27 | CASSTGDTGELFF | TGTGCCAGCAGCACAGGGGACACCGGGGAGCTGTTTTTT
TRBD2 | - | TRBJ2-1 | TRBV20-1 | CSASALAGSYNEQFF | TGCAGTGCTAGTGCGCTAGCGGGCTCCTACAATGAGCAGTTCTTC
- | - | TRBJ2-1 | TRBV28 | CASSLSLEQFF | TGTGCCAGCAGTTTATCTCTCGAGCAGTTCTTC
- | - | TRBJ1-2 | TRBV7-9 | CASSLAMETYGYTF | TGTGCCAGCAGCTTAGCTATGGAGACCTATGGCTACACCTTC
- | - | TRBJ2-1 | TRBV30 | CGGDSQTHNEQFF | TGTGGTGGGGACTCTCAGACTCACAATGAGCAGTTCTTC
- | - | TRBJ1-1 | TRBV6-2/TRBV6-3 | CASSYTRGNTEAFF | TGTGCCAGCAGTTACACACGGGGGAACACTGAAGCTTTCTTT
- | - | TRBJ1-4 | TRBV2 | CASSDGGGYEKLFF | TGTGCCAGCAGTGATGGGGGGGGATATGAAAAACTGTTTTTT
TRBD2 | - | TRBJ2-7 | TRBV30 | CAWSVQAGNEQYF | TGTGCCTGGAGTGTACAAGCGGGGAACGAGCAGTACTTC
TRBD2 | once | TRBJ2-5 | TRBV28 | CASSSSSGRETQYF | TGTGCCAGCAGTTCAAGTAGCGGGAGGGAGACCCAGTACTTC
- | once | TRBJ1-2 | TRBV5-4 | CASSLAGAQQANYGYTF | TGTGCCAGCAGCTTGGCTGGGGCCCAGCAGGCTAACTATGGCTACACCTTC